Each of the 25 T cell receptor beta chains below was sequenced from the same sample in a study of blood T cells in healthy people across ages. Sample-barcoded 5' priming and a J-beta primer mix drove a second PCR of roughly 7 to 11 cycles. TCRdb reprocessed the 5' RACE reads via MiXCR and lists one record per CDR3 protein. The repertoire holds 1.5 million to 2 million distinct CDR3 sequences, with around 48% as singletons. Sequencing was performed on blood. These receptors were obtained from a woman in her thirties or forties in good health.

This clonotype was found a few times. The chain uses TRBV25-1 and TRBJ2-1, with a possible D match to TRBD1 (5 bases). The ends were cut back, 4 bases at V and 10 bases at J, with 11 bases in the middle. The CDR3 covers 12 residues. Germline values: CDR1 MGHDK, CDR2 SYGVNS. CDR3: CASSVGLQEQFF. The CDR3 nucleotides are TGTGCCAGCAGTGTGGGGCTCCAAGAGCAGTTCTTC. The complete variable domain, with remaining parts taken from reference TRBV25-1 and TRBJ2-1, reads EADIYQTPRYLVIGTGKKITLECSQTMGHDKMYWYQQDPGMELHLIHYSYGVNSTEKGDLSSESTVSRIRTEHFPLTLESARPSHTSQYLCASSVGLQEQFFGPGTRLTVL.

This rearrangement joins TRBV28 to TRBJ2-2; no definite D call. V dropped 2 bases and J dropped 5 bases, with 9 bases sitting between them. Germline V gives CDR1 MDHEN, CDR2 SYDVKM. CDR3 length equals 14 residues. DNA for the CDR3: TGTGCCAGCAGTTTAACCGGGTGGACCGGGGAGCTGTTTTTT. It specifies CASSLTGWTGELFF.

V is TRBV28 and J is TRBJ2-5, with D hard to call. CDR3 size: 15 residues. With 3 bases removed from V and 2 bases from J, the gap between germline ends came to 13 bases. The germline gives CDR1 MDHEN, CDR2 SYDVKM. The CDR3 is CASSLGTYNQETQYF. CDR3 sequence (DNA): TGTGCCAGCAGTTTGGGAACATACAATCAAGAGACCCAGTACTTC.

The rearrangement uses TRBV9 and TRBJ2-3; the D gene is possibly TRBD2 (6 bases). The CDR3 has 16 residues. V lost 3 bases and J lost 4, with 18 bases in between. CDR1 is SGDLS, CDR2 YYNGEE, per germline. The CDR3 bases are TGTGCCAGCAGCGACCGACTAGGTGAGCCACCAGATACGCAGTATTTT. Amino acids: CASSDRLGEPPDTQYF.

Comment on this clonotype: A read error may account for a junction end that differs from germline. CDR3 protein: CATRRTGGALSFYNERFF. CDR3 nucleotide sequence: TGTGCCACCCGCAGAACCGGGGGGGCCCTAAGTTTCTACAATGAGCGGTTCTTC. The V call is TRBV15, the J call TRBJ2-1; 8 bases map to TRBD2. Germline V gene data show CDR1 as LNHNV and CDR2 as YYDKDF (reference sequence). This CDR3 comprises 18 residues.

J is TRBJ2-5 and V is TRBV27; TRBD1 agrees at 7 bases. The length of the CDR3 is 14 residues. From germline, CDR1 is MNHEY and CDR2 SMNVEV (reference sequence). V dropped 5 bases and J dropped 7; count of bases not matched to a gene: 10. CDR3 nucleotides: TGTGCCAGCAGTCCCACTGACAGGGAAGGGACCCAGTACTTC. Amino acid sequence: CASSPTDREGTQYF.

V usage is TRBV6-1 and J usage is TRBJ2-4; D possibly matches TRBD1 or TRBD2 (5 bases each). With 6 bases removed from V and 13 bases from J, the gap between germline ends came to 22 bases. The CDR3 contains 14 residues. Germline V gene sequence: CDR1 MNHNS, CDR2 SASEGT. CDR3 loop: CASSQTVTSRAQYF. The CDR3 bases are TGTGCCAGCAGCCAGACAGTGACTTCGAGGGCGCAGTACTTC.

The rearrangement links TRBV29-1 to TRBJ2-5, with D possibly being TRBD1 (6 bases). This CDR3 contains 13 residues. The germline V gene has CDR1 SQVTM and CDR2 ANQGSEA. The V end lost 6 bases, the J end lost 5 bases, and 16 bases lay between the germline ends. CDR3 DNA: TGCAGCGTGGATACAGGGACGGGGGAGACCCAGTACTTC. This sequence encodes CSVDTGTGETQYF.

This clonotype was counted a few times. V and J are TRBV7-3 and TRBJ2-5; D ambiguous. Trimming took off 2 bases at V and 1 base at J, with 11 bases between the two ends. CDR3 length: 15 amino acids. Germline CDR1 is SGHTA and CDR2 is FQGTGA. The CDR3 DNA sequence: TGTGCCAGCAGCTTAGGGCCCGTTCCCCAAGAGACCCAGTACTTC. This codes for CASSLGPVPQETQYF.

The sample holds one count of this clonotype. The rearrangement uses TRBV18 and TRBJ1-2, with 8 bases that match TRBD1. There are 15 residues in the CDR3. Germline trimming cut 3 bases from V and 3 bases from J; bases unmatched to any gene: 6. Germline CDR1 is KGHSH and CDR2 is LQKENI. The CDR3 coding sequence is TGTGCCAGCTCACCGTACACGGGACAGGACTATGGCTACACCTTC. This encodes CASSPYTGQDYGYTF. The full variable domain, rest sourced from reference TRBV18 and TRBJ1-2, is NAGVMQNPRHLVRRRGQEARLRCSPMKGHSHVYWYRQLPEEGLKFMVYLQKENIIDESGMPKERFSAEFPKEGPSILRIQQVVRGDSAAYFCASSPYTGQDYGYTFGSGTRLTVV.

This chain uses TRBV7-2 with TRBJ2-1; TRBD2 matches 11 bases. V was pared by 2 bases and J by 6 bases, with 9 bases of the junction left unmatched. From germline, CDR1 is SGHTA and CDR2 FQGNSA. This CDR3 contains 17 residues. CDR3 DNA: TGTGCCAGCAGCTTAAGGTCTAGCGGGGGGTGGAGCAATGAGCAGTTCTTC. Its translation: CASSLRSSGGWSNEQFF.

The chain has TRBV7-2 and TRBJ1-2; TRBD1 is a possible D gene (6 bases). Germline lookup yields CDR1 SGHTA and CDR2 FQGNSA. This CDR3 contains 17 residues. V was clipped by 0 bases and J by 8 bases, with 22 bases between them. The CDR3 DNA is TGTGCCAGCAGCTTAGCGGGGTCGAGTGGAGGGGGTGTGGGCTACACCTTC. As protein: CASSLAGSSGGGVGYTF. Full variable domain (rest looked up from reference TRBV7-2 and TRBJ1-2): GAGVSQSPSNKVTEKGKDVELRCDPISGHTALYWYRQSLGQGLEFLIYFQGNSAPDKSGLPSDRFSAERTGGSVSTLTIQRTQQEDSAVYLCASSLAGSSGGGVGYTFGSGTRLTVV.

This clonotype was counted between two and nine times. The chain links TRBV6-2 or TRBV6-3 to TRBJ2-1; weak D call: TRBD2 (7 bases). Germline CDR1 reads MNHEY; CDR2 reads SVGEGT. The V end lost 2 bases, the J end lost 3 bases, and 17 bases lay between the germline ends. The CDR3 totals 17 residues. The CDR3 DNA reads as TGTGCCAGCAGTTACGCCCACTGGCGGGGGCGCTACAATGAGCAGTTCTTC. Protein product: CASSYAHWRGRYNEQFF.

The CDR3 sequence is CASSGGTADQETQYF. The CDR3, as DNA: TGTGCCAGCAGCGGGGGGACAGCAGATCAAGAGACCCAGTACTTC. V and J are TRBV7-2 and TRBJ2-5; tentatively, D is TRBD1 (7 bases). Trimming pared 5 bases from V and 2 bases from J, leaving 15 bases between. This CDR3 is built from 15 residues. The germline V gene encodes CDR1 SGHTA and CDR2 FQGNSA.

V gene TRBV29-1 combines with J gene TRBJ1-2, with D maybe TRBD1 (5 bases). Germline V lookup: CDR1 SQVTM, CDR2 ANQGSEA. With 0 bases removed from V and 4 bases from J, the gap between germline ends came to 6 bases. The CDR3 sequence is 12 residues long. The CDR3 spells CSVEEGRYGYTF. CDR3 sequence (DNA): TGCAGCGTTGAAGAGGGGCGCTATGGCTACACCTTC. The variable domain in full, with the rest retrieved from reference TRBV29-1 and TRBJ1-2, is SAVISQKPSRDICQRGTSLTIQCQVDSQVTMMFWYRQQPGQSLTLIATANQGSEATYESGFVIDKFPISRPNLTFSTLTVSNMSPEDSSIYLCSVEEGRYGYTFGSGTRLTVV.

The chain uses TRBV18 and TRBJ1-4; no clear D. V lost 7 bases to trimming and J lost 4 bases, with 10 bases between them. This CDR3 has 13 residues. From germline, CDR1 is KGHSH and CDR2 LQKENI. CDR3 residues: CASCPAFNEKLFF. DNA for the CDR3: TGTGCCAGCTGCCCAGCGTTTAATGAAAAACTGTTTTTT.

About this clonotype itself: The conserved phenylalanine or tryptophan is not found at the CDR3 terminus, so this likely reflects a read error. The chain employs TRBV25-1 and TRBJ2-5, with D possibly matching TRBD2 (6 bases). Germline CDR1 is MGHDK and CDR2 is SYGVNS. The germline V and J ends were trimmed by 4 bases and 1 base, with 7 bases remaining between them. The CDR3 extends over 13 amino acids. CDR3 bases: TGTGCCAGCAGTGTGGGGGGCCAAGAGACCCAGTACATC. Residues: CASSVGGQETQYI.

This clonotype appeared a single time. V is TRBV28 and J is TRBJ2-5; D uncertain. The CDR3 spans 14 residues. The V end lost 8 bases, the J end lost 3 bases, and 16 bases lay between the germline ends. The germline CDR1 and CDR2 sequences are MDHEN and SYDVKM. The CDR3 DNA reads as TGTGCCAGCGCGAGGATAGCAGACGAAGAGACCCAGTACTTC. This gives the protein CASARIADEETQYF.

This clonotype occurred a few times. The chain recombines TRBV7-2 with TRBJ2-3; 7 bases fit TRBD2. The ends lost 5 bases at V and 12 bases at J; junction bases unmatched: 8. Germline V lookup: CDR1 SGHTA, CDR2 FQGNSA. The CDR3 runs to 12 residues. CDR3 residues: CASSPGGTSQYF. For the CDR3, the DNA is TGTGCCAGCAGCCCGGGGGGAACTAGTCAGTATTTT.

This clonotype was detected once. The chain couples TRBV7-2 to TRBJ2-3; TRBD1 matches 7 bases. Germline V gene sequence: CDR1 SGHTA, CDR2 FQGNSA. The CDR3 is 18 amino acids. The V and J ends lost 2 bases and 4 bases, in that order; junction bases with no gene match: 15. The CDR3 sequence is CASSLRGQRGMGADTQYF. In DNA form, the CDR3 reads TGTGCCAGCAGCTTAAGGGGGCAGAGGGGGATGGGGGCAGATACGCAGTATTTT.

For the CDR3, the DNA is TGTGCCAGCAGTGAAGGCGTTTGGACAGCCGTCGAGCAGTACTTC. Amino acids: CASSEGVWTAVEQYF. This chain connects TRBV6-1 to TRBJ2-1, with D possibly matching TRBD1 (6 bases). TRBJ2-7 explains the end of the DNA better; the J call may be wrong. The CDR3 loop spans 15 amino acids. Germline CDR1 reads MNHNS; CDR2 reads SASEGT.

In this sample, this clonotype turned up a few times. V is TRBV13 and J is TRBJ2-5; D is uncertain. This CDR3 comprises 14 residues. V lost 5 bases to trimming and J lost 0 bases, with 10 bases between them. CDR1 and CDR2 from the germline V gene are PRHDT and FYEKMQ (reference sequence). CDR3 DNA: TGTGCCAGCAGCCCGGTCTTGGACCAAGAGACCCAGTACTTC. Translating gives CASSPVLDQETQYF.

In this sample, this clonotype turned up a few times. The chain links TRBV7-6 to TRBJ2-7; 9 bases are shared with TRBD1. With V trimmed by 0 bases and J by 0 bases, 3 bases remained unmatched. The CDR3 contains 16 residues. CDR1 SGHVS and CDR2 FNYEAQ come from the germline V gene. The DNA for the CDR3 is TGTGCCAGCAGCTTAGCTCCGGGACAGGGCTCCTACGAGCAGTACTTC. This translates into CASSLAPGQGSYEQYF.

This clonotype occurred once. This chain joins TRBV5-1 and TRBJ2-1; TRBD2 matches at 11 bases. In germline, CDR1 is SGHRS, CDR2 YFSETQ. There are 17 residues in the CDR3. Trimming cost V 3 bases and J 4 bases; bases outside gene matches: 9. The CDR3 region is CASSSAPLAGDYNEQFF. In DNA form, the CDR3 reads TGCGCCAGCAGCTCCGCCCCACTAGCGGGGGATTACAATGAGCAGTTCTTC.

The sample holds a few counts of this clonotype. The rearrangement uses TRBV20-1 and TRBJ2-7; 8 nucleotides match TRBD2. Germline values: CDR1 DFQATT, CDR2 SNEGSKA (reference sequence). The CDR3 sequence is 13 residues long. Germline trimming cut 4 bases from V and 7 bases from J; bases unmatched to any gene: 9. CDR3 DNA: TGCAGTGCTACTGCGGGGGGTTTTTGTGAGCAGTACTTC. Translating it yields CSATAGGFCEQYF.